This is a list of T cell receptor beta chains from one sample in a study of PD-1 blockade in classical Hodgkin lymphoma. This table comes from immunoSEQ multiplex PCR, and its TCRdb copy is limited to in-frame clones, with some not included. The table has about 8,500 clones, about 86% seen once. Material: CD4+ T cells from blood, obtained at baseline. The receptors were gathered from a human donor with classical Hodgkin lymphoma. CDR3s include the opening cysteine and the closing phenylalanine or tryptophan. D genes are given only for firm matches. Clone size is not always given. Where it is, it says once, few, many or a class for expanded clones.

D	V	size	J	DNA	CDR3
NA	TRBV11-2	NA	TRBJ2-1	TGTGCCAGCAGCTTAGGGACTGGCTACAATGAGCAGTTCTTC	CASSLGTGYNEQFF
TRBD2	TRBV6-1	NA	TRBJ2-3	TGTGCCAGCAATAGCGGGAGGAGGGAGACAGATACGCAGTATTTT	CASNSGRRETDTQYF
NA	TRBV5-5	NA	TRBJ1-2	TGTGCCAGCAGCTTGGCTGGGGGCGGCTACACCTTC	CASSLAGGGYTF
TRBD1	TRBV6-1	NA	TRBJ2-2	TGTGCCAGCAGTGAATTCCAGGGGGCCGGGGAGCTGTTTTTT	CASSEFQGAGELFF
NA	TRBV7-3	NA	TRBJ2-3	TGTGCCAGCGGGGTGGGCACAGATACGCAGTATTTT	CASGVGTDTQYF
NA	TRBV28	NA	TRBJ1-3	TGTGCGAGCGGGACCGACCTCTCTGGAAACACCATATATTTT	CASGTDLSGNTIYF
NA	TRBV13	NA	TRBJ1-1	TGTGCCAGCAGCTTAAGACTCCCAATCGGCACTGAAGCTTTCTTT	CASSLRLPIGTEAFF
NA	TRBV10-1	few	TRBJ1-1	TGCGCCAGCAGCGGGTCGAACACTGAAGCTTTCTTT	CASSGSNTEAFF
NA	TRBV2	few	TRBJ1-2	TGTGCCAGCAGGGAAAATGCTAACTATGGCTACACCTTC	CASRENANYGYTF
TRBD1	TRBV6-1	few	TRBJ1-1	TGTGCCAGCAGTCGGGACAGGATGAACACTGAAGCTTTCTTT	CASSRDRMNTEAFF
TRBD2	TRBV10-3	NA	TRBJ2-2	TGTGCCATGGGGACTAGCGGGAGTTCCGGGGAGCTGTTTTTT	CAMGTSGSSGELFF
NA	TRBV4-1	once	TRBJ1-6	TGCGCCAGCAGGAGACAGGAGAGCTCCTATAATTCACCCCTCCACTTT	CASRRQESSYNSPLHF
NA	TRBV18	NA	TRBJ2-2	TGTGCCAGCTCAAATCTAGGAACCGGCGAGCTGTTTTTT	CASSNLGTGELFF
TRBD1	TRBV6-1	few	TRBJ1-1	TGTGCCAGCAGGGACCACAGGGGATTCACTGAAGCTTTCTTT	CASRDHRGFTEAFF
TRBD1	TRBV7-6	NA	TRBJ2-3	TGTGCCAGCAGCTTAGTCCCCGGGACAGGGACAGATACGCAGTATTTT	CASSLVPGTGTDTQYF
NA	TRBV21-1	NA	TRBJ2-6	TGTGCCAGCAGTCAGGGCCTACAACAAAGTCGGGCCAACGTCCTGACTTTC	CASSQGLQQSRANVLTF
NA	TRBV19	NA	TRBJ2-2	TGTGCCAGTAGTATCTGGAATAACGGCGGGGAGCTGTTTTTT	CASSIWNNGGELFF
TRBD2	TRBV12-5	NA	TRBJ2-7	TGTGCTAGTGGTTTGGCAACTACTAGCGGGAAAACCTACGAGCAGTACTTC	CASGLATTSGKTYEQYF
NA	TRBV5-1	once	TRBJ1-4	TGCGCCAGCAGCGTGACAGCAACTAATGAAAAACTGTTTTTT	CASSVTATNEKLFF
NA	TRBV5-5	NA	TRBJ1-2	TGTGCCAGCAGCTCGGGACGGAACTATGGCTACACCTTC	CASSSGRNYGYTF
TRBD1	TRBV2	NA	TRBJ2-1	TGTGCCAGCAGTGTTGAGGGGGCGAACAATGAGCAGTTCTTC	CASSVEGANNEQFF
TRBD1	TRBV4-2	NA	TRBJ2-1	TGTGCCAGCAGCCGAACAACCGGGACAGGACAAGGCAATGAGCAGTTCTTC	CASSRTTGTGQGNEQFF
NA	TRBV7-9	NA	TRBJ1-3	TGTGCCAGCGAGCAGGGGTGGACTGGAAACACCATATATTTT	CASEQGWTGNTIYF
TRBD1	TRBV6-5	NA	TRBJ1-5	TGTGCCAGCAGTGGGGGGACAGGGGGCAGTCAGCCCCAGCATTTT	CASSGGTGGSQPQHF
TRBD1	TRBV25-1	once	TRBJ2-7	TGTGCCAGCAGTGTCCCTGGGCGGGACAGGACCTACGAGCAGTACTTC	CASSVPGRDRTYEQYF
TRBD1	TRBV6-1	NA	TRBJ1-5	TGTGCCAGCCACCCCAGGGGGCTTGGGTATCAGCCCCAGCATTTT	CASHPRGLGYQPQHF
NA	TRBV6-1	NA	TRBJ1-1	TGTGCCAGCAGTCACGGACAGTTCACTGAAGCTTTCTTT	CASSHGQFTEAFF
TRBD1	TRBV30	NA	TRBJ2-7	TGTGCCTGGGGGGGGACAGGGGGCGCTCTGAGCGAGCAGTACTTC	CAWGGTGGALSEQYF
NA	TRBV19	once	TRBJ2-1	TGTGCCACCAAAGAGGGGAGAGGAAGGGGCCACAATGAGCAGTTCTTC	CATKEGRGRGHNEQFF
TRBD1	TRBV5-1	NA	TRBJ2-2	TGCGCCAGCAGCCGGACAGGGGGCTTTAACACCGGGGAGCTGTTTTTT	CASSRTGGFNTGELFF
TRBD2	TRBV4-2	NA	TRBJ2-7	TGTGCCAGCAGGACTAGCGGGAGGGACGAGCAGTACTTC	CASRTSGRDEQYF
NA	TRBV19	NA	TRBJ2-3	TGTGCCAGTAGTCGCAGGGCCCAGCCCGATACGCAGTATTTT	CASSRRAQPDTQYF
NA	TRBV29-1	NA	TRBJ2-2	TGCAGCGTTGAAGCGACTCCGCCAAATGTAGGCGGGGAGCTGTTTTTT	CSVEATPPNVGGELFF
TRBD2	TRBV7-8	NA	TRBJ2-7	TGTGCCAGCAGCCGGACTAGTCACGAGCAGTACTTC	CASSRTSHEQYF
NA	TRBV28	NA	TRBJ2-2	TGTGCCAGCAGGGGGGTTACCGGGGAGCTGTTTTTT	CASRGVTGELFF
NA	TRBV6-5	NA	TRBJ1-1	TGTGCCAGCAGTTACGGGAGGATGGCTGAAGCTTTCTTT	CASSYGRMAEAFF
NA	TRBV28	NA	TRBJ2-2	TGTGCCAGCGGGGGGCAACCCAACACCGGGGAGCTGTTTTTT	CASGGQPNTGELFF
NA	TRBV19	NA	TRBJ2-7	TGTGCCAGTAGCCATAAGGGGGGCGCGGAGCAGTACTTC	CASSHKGGAEQYF
TRBD2	TRBV6-1	NA	TRBJ2-1	TGTGCCAGCAGTGCGAGCGGGAGGATCAATGAGCAGTTCTTC	CASSASGRINEQFF
NA	TRBV9	NA	TRBJ2-7	TGTGCCAGCAGCGTAGGACCGAAAAACTACGAGCAGTACTTC	CASSVGPKNYEQYF
NA	TRBV19	NA	TRBJ2-3	TGTGCCAGTAGCAGGGACTTCAGCACAGATACGCAGTATTTT	CASSRDFSTDTQYF
NA	TRBV5-1	NA	TRBJ2-7	TGCGCCAGCAGCTTGACGTGGGACACGAGCTCCTACGAGCAGTACTTC	CASSLTWDTSSYEQYF
NA	TRBV7-9	NA	TRBJ1-3	TGTGCCAGCAGCTCCACACAACCGGCTGGAAACACCATATATTTT	CASSSTQPAGNTIYF
TRBD1	TRBV7-9	NA	TRBJ2-2	TGCGGACAGGGTTCCACCGGGGAGCTGTTTTTT	CGQGSTGELFF
NA	TRBV18	NA	TRBJ2-1	TGTGCCAGCTCATCACGAGGGCTTAATGAGCAGTTCTTC	CASSSRGLNEQFF
TRBD1	TRBV10-3	NA	TRBJ2-2	TGTGCCATCAGTGTCCGGGACAGGGCTGGCACCGGGGAGCTGTTTTTT	CAISVRDRAGTGELFF
NA	TRBV2	NA	TRBJ2-7	TGTGCCAGCAGTGAATCAGACAGTACCTACGAGCAGTACTTC	CASSESDSTYEQYF
TRBD1	TRBV28	NA	TRBJ2-1	TGTGCCAGCAGTTTAATCGGGACAGGGGGCTACAATGAGCAGTTCTTC	CASSLIGTGGYNEQFF
NA	TRBV5-4	NA	TRBJ1-2	TGTGCCAGCAGCTCATCCGGGACGATTGGCTACACCTTC	CASSSSGTIGYTF
NA	TRBV18	NA	TRBJ2-7	TGTGCCAGCTCACCCGAGGCAGCGACCTACGAGCAGTACTTC	CASSPEAATYEQYF
NA	TRBV6-1	NA	TRBJ1-2	TGTGCCAGCAGTGTGGGGGGATACTATGGCTACACCTTC	CASSVGGYYGYTF
NA	TRBV18	few	TRBJ2-2	TGTGCCAGCTCACCACCGAGCGTCACCGGGGAGCTGTTTTTT	CASSPPSVTGELFF
NA	TRBV7-8	NA	TRBJ2-5	TGTGCCAGCAGCTTGGGGGGAACGGAGACCCAGTACTTC	CASSLGGTETQYF
NA	TRBV6-5	NA	TRBJ1-4	TGTGCCAGCAGACAAGGGTTCTCGTCTGAAAAACTGTTTTTT	CASRQGFSSEKLFF